The source of this T cell receptor (beta chain) is a study of response to subunit inactivated influenza vaccine (dated by TCRdb to the late 2010s). Notes on the research overall: Deep quantitative profiling of the T cell receptor repertoire was used in the study to follow responses to a trivalent subunit inactivated influenza vaccine.

Broad study findings and their caveats: According to the authors, only a limited number of new T cells may be recruited by each seasonal influenza vaccination.

Libraries were made using RT-PCR. The data were produced on an Illumina HiSeq 2500. The public reads were run again by TCRdb, first through fastp at Q25 and then through MiXCR, and only productive beta chains were kept. Merged by CDR3 protein, the rows form single entries marked with the most common genes and DNA. For this sample the table gives a few hundred thousand distinct CDR3 sequences, of which 10% to 12% were detected only once. In total, the top ten clones hold more than 9.5% of the sample. A remark on this clonotype: This receptor's antigen is unknown. Base quality data are lacking; no much larger clone is found one base away.

The germline V gene (reference sequence) gives CDR1 as DFQATT and CDR2 as SNEGSKA. The CDR3 has 16 amino acids, counting the end cysteine and phenylalanine. Only the CDR3 DNA is retained, 48 bases long and in frame from the first base. V gives up 1 base and J gives up 8 bases, and the segment between their germline ends measures 22 bases. This sample also appeared in a second study, on T cells expressing NK-cell markers. According to the second study: TCR beta cDNA libraries were prepared using 5'RACE template switching, which introduced a universal primer site and unique molecular identifiers. About eight donors provided sorted CD3+CD56+NKG2C+, CD3+CD56+NKG2C- and CD3+CD56-NKG2C+ T-cell subsets, whose TCR beta-chain repertoires were profiled. Among the eight sequenced donors, seven were HCMV-seropositive and one was HCMV-seronegative. In several experiments an anti-gammadeltaTCR antibody was added to restrict sorting to alphabetaTCR-expressing T cells. In over five donors, the dominant CD3+CD56+NKG2C+ clonotypes were among the top 10 CD8+ clonotypes and accounted for about 1.0-7.5% of CD8+ T cells. Those dominant clonotypes were again the most abundant among CD3+CD56-NKG2C+ cells in four donors, at about 25-60.1%. Whether the expanded NKG2C-expressing T cell clones were specific for HCMV antigens remained unclear. The eight sequenced donors were randomly selected healthy volunteers, three men and five women. A commercial ELISA kit detecting HCMV-specific IgG in serum was used to determine HCMV serostatus. Peripheral blood mononuclear cells were isolated from blood by Ficoll density gradient centrifugation. For six donors, bulk peripheral blood T-cell repertoires were also sequenced from unsorted PBMC. Priming for cDNA synthesis came from the TCR beta constant segment, and two successive PCR amplification steps followed. Libraries were sequenced as 2 x 150 bp reads on Illumina HiSeq 2000/2500, MiSeq or NextSeq. MIGEC handled demultiplexing of the reads and grouping by UMI, while MiTCR was used to assemble and quantify clonotypes. To remove erroneous sequences, TCR cDNA sequences were retained only when supported by two or more reads. Downstream repertoire analysis used the tcR package, and clonotypes were matched across fractions by CDR3 nucleotide sequence plus V segment. VDJmatch was used to annotate antigen specificity against VDJdb, with one amino acid substitution in CDR3 permitted.

The sequence came from a man between 50 and 59 years old who received an inactivated influenza vaccine. Donor details come from another sample of the same person, matched by shared clones. The source was PBMCs from blood, collected on the day of vaccination. Recombination linked TRBV20-1 to TRBJ2-3; TRBD2 could be the D gene, as 5 bases match. The nucleotide sequence reads TGCAGTGCTAGAGTCCCCCTAAAGGGAGCCCGGTCTACGCAGTATTTT. Translated, this gives CSARVPLKGARSTQYF.